This paragraph covers one TCR beta chain sequence. In germline, CDR1 is SGHNT, CDR2 YYREEE (reference sequence). The V gene lost 0 bases and the J gene lost 1 base, with 7 bases spanning the gap. The length of the CDR3 is 14 residues. The data originate from a study of T cells after yellow fever vaccination. Each CDR3 protein is one row after TCRdb ran MiXCR on the 5' RACE reads. The sample comprises approximately 300,000 distinct CDR3 sequences, 8.5% to 9% of which are singletons, and over 15% rests with the top ten. Sequenced material: PBMCs, taken on the day of the first yellow fever vaccination. This receptor was taken from a man between 18 and 29 years old who received the YFV17D yellow fever vaccine. This chain connects TRBV5-4 to TRBJ1-1, with D unclear. CDR3 in amino acids: CASSLGSSNTEAFF. CDR3 nucleotide sequence: TGTGCCAGCAGCTTGGGCAGTTCGAACACTGAAGCTTTCTTT.